These 22 T cell receptor beta chains originate from one sample sequenced in a study of shared clonotypes between healthy human individuals. CD8 cells classed as naive were CD45RO-negative and positively selected for CCR7, excluding terminally differentiated effector memory CD45RA+ cells. Data came from immunoSEQ multiplex PCR; TCRdb stores just in-frame clones and leaves some out. The sample yields around 2,100,000 clones, about 95% seen once. The sequenced sample consisted of naive CD8+ T cells sorted from blood. The source of these receptors is a young man in good health.

The genes are TRBV7-9 and TRBJ2-5, with 11 bases fitting TRBD2. The length of the CDR3 is 17 residues. Germline CDR1 and CDR2: SEHNR and FQNEAQ (reference sequence). J lost 5 bases, V lost 1 base, and 9 bases had no gene match. The chain's CDR3 is CASSLGILAGAEETQYF. The CDR3 region has the DNA TGTGCCAGCAGCTTAGGAATACTAGCGGGAGCGGAGGAGACCCAGTACTTC.

The V call is TRBV6-5, the J call TRBJ1-1; D may be TRBD1 (5 bases). Germline-derived CDR1 and CDR2 are MNHEY and SVGAGI. This CDR3 spans 13 amino acids. V was pared by 2 bases and J by 4 bases, with 8 bases between. DNA for the CDR3: TGTGCCAGCAGTTACGGGGCGGCCACTGAAGCTTTCTTT. This sequence encodes CASSYGAATEAFF.

The CDR3: CASSSRTGGNTIYF. In DNA form, the CDR3 reads TGTGCCAGCAGCTCCCGGACAGGGGGAAACACCATATATTTT. V and J are TRBV11-3 and TRBJ1-3; 8 nucleotides match TRBD1. Trimming at V came to 4 bases and at J to 4 bases, leaving 3 bases not matched to a gene. There are 14 residues in the CDR3. The V gene's germline CDR1 is SGHNT and CDR2 YENEEA.

The V gene is TRBV7-6, the J gene TRBJ2-5; 7 nucleotides align to TRBD1. The CDR3 covers 17 residues. CDR1 and CDR2 (germline): SGHVS, FNYEAQ. V trimming: 1 base; J trimming: 4 bases; junction bases outside the gene matches: 12. This chain's CDR3 is CASSLENRGHPRETQYF. For the CDR3, the DNA is TGTGCCAGCAGCTTAGAAAACAGGGGCCACCCCCGAGAGACCCAGTACTTC. Using reference TRBV7-6 and TRBJ2-5 for the parts outside the CDR3, the full variable domain is GAGVSQSPRYKVTKRGQDVALRCDPISGHVSLYWYRQALGQGPEFLTYFNYEAQQDKSGLPNDRFSAERPEGSISTLTIQRTEQRDSAMYRCASSLENRGHPRETQYFGPGTRLLVL.

J is TRBJ2-1 and V is TRBV27; a weak D match, TRBD2 (5 bases). This CDR3 contains 13 residues. Germline assignment: CDR1 MNHEY and CDR2 SMNVEV (reference sequence). V was shortened by 2 bases and J by 10 bases, with 12 bases between the two germline ends. The CDR3 sequence: CASSLTGNEEQFF. In DNA form, the CDR3 reads TGTGCCAGCAGTTTAACGGGGAATGAGGAGCAGTTCTTC.

The gene calls are TRBV7-2 and TRBJ1-1; 8 bases are shared with TRBD1. Trimming took 5 bases from V and 3 from J; bases not matched to a gene: 8. The CDR3 consists of 15 residues. CDR1 and CDR2 (germline): SGHTA, FQGNSA. CDR3 loop: CASSPGTGWDTEAFF. In DNA, the CDR3 is TGTGCCAGCAGCCCAGGGACAGGTTGGGACACTGAAGCTTTCTTT.

Note on this clone: The junction and the germline gene differ at one end; a read error may be behind it. The J gene is TRBJ2-3, the V gene TRBV10-1; D possibly corresponds to TRBD2 (6 bases). This CDR3 comprises 14 residues. Germline values: CDR1 WNHNN, CDR2 SYGVQD (reference sequence). The CDR3 is CASGEVGGGDTQYF. CDR3 coding DNA: TGCGCCAGCGGTGAGGTCGGGGGAGGAGATACGCAGTATTTT.

The chain links TRBV5-1 to TRBJ2-7; D tentatively reads TRBD1 or TRBD2 (6 bases each). Trimming left V 4 bases short and J 3 bases short, with 11 bases between. There are 13 residues in the CDR3. Germline lookup yields CDR1 SGHRS and CDR2 YFSETQ. The CDR3 spells CASSEGGIYEQYF. Here the CDR3 DNA reads TGCGCCAGCAGCGAAGGGGGGATCTACGAGCAGTACTTC.

The CDR3 DNA follows: TGTGCCAGCAGTCTACGACTAGCGGGGGCCTCCACAGATACGCAGTATTTT. It codes for CASSLRLAGASTDTQYF. V and J are TRBV28 and TRBJ2-3, with 12 bases fitting TRBD2. The V gene end was trimmed by 5 bases and the J gene end by 2 bases; junction bases not matched to a gene: 8. CDR1 MDHEN and CDR2 SYDVKM come from the germline V gene. The CDR3 has 17 amino acids.

The rearrangement links TRBV6-6 to TRBJ2-5; perhaps TRBD2 as D (6 bases). From germline, CDR1 is MNHNY and CDR2 SVGAGI (reference sequence). CDR3 size: 14 residues. Trimming took 2 bases from V and 1 from J, leaving 8 bases between them. The CDR3 DNA sequence: TGTGCCAGCAGTTACCAGACTAGCCAAGAGACCCAGTACTTC. Protein product: CASSYQTSQETQYF.

J is TRBJ1-1 and V is TRBV19; maybe TRBD1 (6 bases). V lost 3 bases to trimming and J lost 6 bases, with 11 bases between them. Germline-derived CDR1 and CDR2 are LNHDA and SQIVND (reference sequence). The CDR3 sequence is 13 residues long. CDR3 DNA: TGTGCCAGTAGTATTTATGAGGGGGCTGAAGCTTTCTTT. Encoded protein: CASSIYEGAEAFF.

This rearrangement joins TRBV6-6 to TRBJ1-2; the D is unclear. The CDR3 runs to 16 residues. Germline CDR1 reads MNHNY; CDR2 reads SVGAGI (reference sequence). V dropped 1 base and J dropped 1 base, with 13 bases sitting between them. The CDR3 protein is CASSYLLKRDNYGYTF. For the CDR3, the DNA is TGTGCCAGCAGTTACTTACTAAAGCGGGATAACTATGGCTACACCTTC.

In the case of this clone: Other DNA sequences in this sample translate to the same CDR3. The gene calls are TRBV9 and TRBJ1-5; the D gene is possibly TRBD1 (5 bases). Germline V gives CDR1 SGDLS, CDR2 YYNGEE. The CDR3 covers 14 residues. Trimming removed 5 bases at V and 2 bases at J, with 11 bases between. The CDR3 loop reads CASSQGGGNQPQHF. For the CDR3, the DNA is TGTGCCAGCAGTCAGGGAGGGGGCAATCAGCCCCAGCATTTT.

Points on this clone: The sample carries other DNA sequences with the same CDR3. The V call is TRBV9, the J call TRBJ2-1; D tentatively fits TRBD1 or TRBD2 (6 bases each). V lost 0 bases, J lost 10 bases, and 8 bases lay in between. CDR1 and CDR2 (germline): SGDLS, YYNGEE. The CDR3 is 12 residues long. The CDR3 loop is CASSVEGGEQFF. As DNA, the CDR3 is TGTGCCAGCAGCGTAGAAGGGGGGGAGCAGTTCTTC.

The count of this clone is one. The gene calls are TRBV4-1 and TRBJ2-7, with 10 nucleotides matching TRBD2. CDR3 length: 17 amino acids. V lost 0 bases and J lost 2; bases outside the gene matches: 7. CDR1 is MGHRA and CDR2 is YSYEKL in the germline V gene. CDR3 region: CASSQELPGLAPYEQYF. As DNA, the CDR3 is TGCGCCAGCAGCCAAGAACTTCCGGGACTAGCGCCCTACGAGCAGTACTTC.

This chain joins TRBV5-6 and TRBJ2-1; 12 nucleotides align to TRBD1. V was clipped by 0 bases and J by 8 bases; unmatched bases: 6. The CDR3 extends over 16 amino acids. The V gene's germline CDR1 is SGHDT and CDR2 YYEEEE. CDR3 in amino acids: CASSLEGQGAYDEQFF. As DNA, the CDR3 is TGTGCCAGCAGCTTGGAGGGACAGGGGGCGTACGATGAGCAGTTCTTC.

The chain is built from TRBV7-9 and TRBJ2-7, with 9 nucleotides matching TRBD1. Germline V gene data show CDR1 as SEHNR and CDR2 as FQNEAQ (reference sequence). The CDR3 has 15 amino acids. The J segment lost 0 bases and the V segment lost 1 base, leaving 1 base of the junction unmatched. CDR3 protein: CASSLEGQGSYEQYF. The CDR3 coding sequence is TGTGCCAGCAGCTTAGAGGGACAGGGCTCCTACGAGCAGTACTTC.

J is TRBJ1-6 and V is TRBV4-1; no firm D call. The CDR3 is 15 residues long. V was clipped by 4 bases and J by 5 bases, with 12 bases between them. Looked up from germline, CDR1 is MGHRA and CDR2 is YSYEKL. The CDR3: CASSLRWGDNSPLHF. The CDR3, as DNA: TGCGCCAGCAGCCTCCGTTGGGGAGATAATTCACCCCTCCACTTT.

The CDR3 DNA reads TGTGCCAGCATTTCCGGGACAGGGGTCTACGAGCAGTACTTC. Its translation is CASISGTGVYEQYF. This chain joins TRBV6-6 and TRBJ2-7; 10 bases are shared with TRBD1. The ends lost 7 bases at V and 3 bases at J; junction bases unmatched: 6. The length of the CDR3 is 14 residues. Germline CDR1 MNHNY, CDR2 SVGAGI (reference sequence).

The rearrangement links TRBV27 to TRBJ2-7; 8 bases fit TRBD2. Germline V gene lookup returns CDR1 MNHEY and CDR2 SMNVEV (reference sequence). This CDR3 region has 12 residues. The ends lost 11 bases at V and 2 bases at J; junction bases unmatched: 5. The CDR3 reads CAVQTSAYEQYF. The CDR3 DNA reads as TGTGCCGTCCAGACTAGCGCCTACGAGCAGTACTTC.

The chain carries TRBV6-6 and TRBJ1-4, with a tentative D call TRBD1 (6 bases). CDR1 is MNHNY and CDR2 is SVGAGI in the germline V gene (reference sequence). This CDR3 has 15 amino acids. V lost 0 bases and J 1 base, leaving 6 bases between the germline ends. CDR3 DNA sequence: TGTGCCAGCAGTTACTCCAGGGGAACTAATGAAAAACTGTTTTTT. This encodes CASSYSRGTNEKLFF.

As to this clone: This sample also contains other DNA sequences that code for the same CDR3. The V and J genes are TRBV11-2 and TRBJ2-7, with 8 bases fitting TRBD1. There are 13 residues in the CDR3. Germline trimming cut 5 bases from V and 3 bases from J; bases unmatched to any gene: 3. Germline CDR1 is SGHAT and CDR2 is FQNNGV. The CDR3 DNA is TGTGCCAGCAGCGCCGGGACAGGCTACGAGCAGTACTTC. Encoded protein: CASSAGTGYEQYF.